This T cell receptor beta chain was sequenced in a study of OX40 agonist ivuxolimab in advanced cancers. Study context: Ivuxolimab, an antibody acting as an agonist of OX40 (CD134), was used to treat patients.

The assay was immunoSEQ multiplex PCR, and TCRdb's table has in-frame clones only and misses some. Here the sample spans 52,000 or so clones, over 85% being singletons. Autoimmune disease history or systemic immunosuppression excluded patients. The clonotype comes from an adult with an advanced solid tumor such as melanoma, head and neck, liver or kidney cancer. Sample: CD4+ or CD8+ T cells sorted from blood, taken in a trial of the OX40 agonist ivuxolimab.

The CDR3 DNA reads as TGTGCCACCAGCAGAACCCGACAGCCACCCTACAATGAGCAGTTCTTC. This gives the protein CATSRTRQPPYNEQFF. The V call is TRBV15, the J call TRBJ2-1; D might be TRBD1 (5 bases). In germline, CDR1 is LNHNV, CDR2 YYDKDF (reference sequence). V lost 2 bases to trimming and J lost 2 bases, with 13 bases between them. The CDR3 length is 16 residues.